Shown below are 6 T cell receptor beta chains from a single sample sequenced in a study of neurological immune-mediated disorders. TCRdb called the 5' RACE reads again in MiXCR, with one record for every CDR3 protein. The table includes 45,000 to 65,000 distinct CDR3 sequences, 8% to 9% detected once. Time point: longitudinal time-point 3. Material for sequencing was PBMCs. The receptors here all came from a middle-aged woman in good health.

The chain employs TRBV5-1 and TRBJ2-7; D is unclear. The germline CDR1 and CDR2 sequences are SGHRS and YFSETQ. Trimming shortened V by 0 bases and J by 11 bases, and 15 bases separated the two germline ends. The CDR3 runs to 13 residues. CDR3 nucleotides: TGCGCCAGCAGCTTGGACGGAAGCTCCTACGAGTACTTC. Its translation is CASSLDGSSYEYF.

This clonotype was seen ten or more times. The rearrangement links TRBV5-1 to TRBJ2-3, with D perhaps given as TRBD1 or TRBD2 (5 bases each). Trimming took 4 bases from V and 6 from J, leaving 12 bases between them. This CDR3 comprises 13 residues. CDR1 is SGHRS and CDR2 is YFSETQ in the germline V gene. CDR3 protein: CASSDPGADTQYF. The CDR3 DNA sequence: TGCGCCAGCAGCGACCCCGGGGCGGATACGCAGTATTTT. Supplemented by reference TRBV5-1 and TRBJ2-3, the full variable domain reads KAGVTQTPRYLIKTRGQQVTLSCSPISGHRSVSWYQQTPGQGLQFLFEYFSETQRNKGNFPGRFSGRQFSNSRSEMNVSTLELGDSALYLCASSDPGADTQYFGPGTRLTVL.

Ten or more counts support this clonotype. The chain recombines TRBV12-3 or TRBV12-4 with TRBJ1-1, with D maybe TRBD1 (5 bases). The ends were cut back, 1 base at V and 0 bases at J, with 9 bases in the middle. This CDR3 region has 15 residues. CDR3 protein: CASSLEGIVNTEAFF. The CDR3 bases are TGTGCCAGCAGTTTAGAGGGGATAGTGAACACTGAAGCTTTCTTT.

This clonotype was seen ten or more times. The rearrangement uses TRBV5-1 and TRBJ2-4; 8 positions agree with TRBD2. V lost 4 bases, J lost 8 bases, and 8 bases stayed unmatched. The CDR3 runs to 14 residues. Germline assignment: CDR1 SGHRS and CDR2 YFSETQ. The CDR3 protein is CASSRGGPGDIQYF. CDR3 in DNA: TGCGCCAGCAGCCGGGGGGGGCCGGGGGACATTCAGTACTTC.

This clonotype was detected many times. J is TRBJ1-3 and V is TRBV7-8; the D gene is possibly TRBD1 (5 bases). The germline V gene encodes CDR1 SGHVS and CDR2 FQNEAQ. The V gene lost 2 bases and the J gene lost 0 bases, with 8 bases spanning the gap. The CDR3 spans 15 residues. The CDR3 loop reads CASSLTDSSGNTIYF. CDR3 nucleotides: TGTGCCAGCAGCTTAACCGACAGCTCTGGAAACACCATATATTTT.

This clonotype has at least ten counts. The chain joins TRBV4-3 to TRBJ2-3; the D gene is possibly TRBD2 (6 bases). CDR3 size: 15 residues. With 4 bases removed from V and 1 base from J, the gap between germline ends came to 12 bases. Germline CDR1 reads LGHNA; CDR2 reads YSLEER. The chain's CDR3 is CASSRQGGGTDTQYF. The CDR3 DNA reads as TGCGCCAGCAGCCGTCAAGGCGGGGGCACAGATACGCAGTATTTT.